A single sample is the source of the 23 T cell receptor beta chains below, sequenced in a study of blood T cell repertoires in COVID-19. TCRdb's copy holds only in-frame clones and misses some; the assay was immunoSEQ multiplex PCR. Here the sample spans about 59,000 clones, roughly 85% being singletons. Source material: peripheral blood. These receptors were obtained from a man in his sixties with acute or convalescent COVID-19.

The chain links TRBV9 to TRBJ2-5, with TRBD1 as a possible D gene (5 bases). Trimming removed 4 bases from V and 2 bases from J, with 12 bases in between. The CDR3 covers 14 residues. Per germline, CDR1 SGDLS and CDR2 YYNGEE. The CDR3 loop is CASSPAQGQETQYF. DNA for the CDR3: TGTGCCAGCAGCCCCGCGCAGGGTCAAGAGACCCAGTACTTC.

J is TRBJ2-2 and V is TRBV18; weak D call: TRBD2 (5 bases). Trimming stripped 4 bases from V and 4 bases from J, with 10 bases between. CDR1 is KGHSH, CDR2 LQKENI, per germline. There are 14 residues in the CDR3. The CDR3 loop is CASSREGGTGELFF. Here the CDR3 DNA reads TGTGCCAGCTCACGTGAGGGCGGCACCGGGGAGCTGTTTTTT. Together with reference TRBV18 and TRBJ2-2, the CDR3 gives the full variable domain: NAGVMQNPRHLVRRRGQEARLRCSPMKGHSHVYWYRQLPEEGLKFMVYLQKENIIDESGMPKERFSAEFPKEGPSILRIQQVVRGDSAAYFCASSREGGTGELFFGEGSRLTVL.

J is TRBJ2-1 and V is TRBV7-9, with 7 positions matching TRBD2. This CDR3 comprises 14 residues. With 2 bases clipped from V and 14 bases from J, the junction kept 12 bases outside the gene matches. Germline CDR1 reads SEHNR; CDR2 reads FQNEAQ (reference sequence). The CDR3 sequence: CASSLSEAGKSKFF. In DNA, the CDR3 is TGTGCCAGCAGCTTAAGTGAAGCGGGGAAAAGCAAGTTCTTC. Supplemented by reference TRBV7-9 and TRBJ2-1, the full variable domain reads DTGVSQNPRHKITKRGQNVTFRCDPISEHNRLYWYRQTLGQGPEFLTYFQNEAQLEKSRLLSDRFSAERPKGSFSTLEIQRTEQGDSAMYLCASSLSEAGKSKFFGPGTRLTVL.

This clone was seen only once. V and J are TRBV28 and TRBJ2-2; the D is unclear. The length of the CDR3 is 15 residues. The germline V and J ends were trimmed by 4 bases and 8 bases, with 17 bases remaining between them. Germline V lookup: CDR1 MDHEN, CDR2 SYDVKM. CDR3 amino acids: CASSSFRQTRGELFF. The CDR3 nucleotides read TGTGCCAGCAGTTCCTTCCGCCAAACTCGGGGGGAGCTGTTTTTT.

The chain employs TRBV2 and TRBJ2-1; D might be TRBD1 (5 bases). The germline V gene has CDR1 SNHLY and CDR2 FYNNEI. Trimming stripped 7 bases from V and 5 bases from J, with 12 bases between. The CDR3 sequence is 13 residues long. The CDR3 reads CASTVDRNNEQFF. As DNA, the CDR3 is TGTGCCAGCACCGTTGACAGAAACAATGAGCAGTTCTTC.

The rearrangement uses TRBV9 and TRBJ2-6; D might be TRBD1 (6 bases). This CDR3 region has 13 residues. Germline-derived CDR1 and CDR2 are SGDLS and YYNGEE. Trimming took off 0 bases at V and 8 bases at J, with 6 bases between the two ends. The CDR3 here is CASSVGGPNVLTF. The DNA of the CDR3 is TGTGCCAGCAGCGTAGGGGGGCCCAACGTCCTGACTTTC.

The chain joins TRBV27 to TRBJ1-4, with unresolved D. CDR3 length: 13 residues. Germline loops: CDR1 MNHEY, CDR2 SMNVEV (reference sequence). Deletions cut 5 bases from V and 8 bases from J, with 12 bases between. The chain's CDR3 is CASSLGLGEKLFF. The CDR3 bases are TGTGCCAGCAGTCTCGGACTTGGGGAAAAACTGTTTTTT. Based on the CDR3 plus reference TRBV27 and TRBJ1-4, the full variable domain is EAQVTQNPRYLITVTGKKLTVTCSQNMNHEYMSWYRQDPGLGLRQIYYSMNVEVTDKGDVPEGYKVSRKEKRNFPLILESPSPNQTSLYFCASSLGLGEKLFFGSGTQLSVL.

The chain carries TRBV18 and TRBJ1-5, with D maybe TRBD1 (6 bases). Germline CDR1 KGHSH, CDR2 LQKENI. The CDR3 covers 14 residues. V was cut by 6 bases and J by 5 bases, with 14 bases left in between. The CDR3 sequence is CASSLLKGDQPQHF. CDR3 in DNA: TGTGCCAGCTCGTTACTAAAGGGGGATCAGCCCCAGCATTTT. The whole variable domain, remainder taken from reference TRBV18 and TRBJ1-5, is NAGVMQNPRHLVRRRGQEARLRCSPMKGHSHVYWYRQLPEEGLKFMVYLQKENIIDESGMPKERFSAEFPKEGPSILRIQQVVRGDSAAYFCASSLLKGDQPQHFGDGTRLSIL.

Written as DNA, the CDR3 is TGTGCCAGCAGCGTGGCCCCAGAGGGCGGGGACACTGAAGCTTTCTTT. The encoded protein is CASSVAPEGGDTEAFF. The chain uses TRBV9 and TRBJ1-1; D is unresolved. Germline CDR1 and CDR2: SGDLS and YYNGEE. Deletions cut 2 bases from V and 3 bases from J, with 17 bases between. The CDR3 contains 16 residues.

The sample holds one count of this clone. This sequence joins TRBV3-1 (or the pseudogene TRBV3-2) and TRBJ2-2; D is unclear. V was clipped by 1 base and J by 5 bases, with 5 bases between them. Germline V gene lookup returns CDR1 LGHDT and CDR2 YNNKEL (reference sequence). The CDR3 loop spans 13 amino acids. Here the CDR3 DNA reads TGTGCCAGCAGCCAAGCTAGAACCGGGGAGCTGTTTTTT. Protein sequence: CASSQARTGELFF.

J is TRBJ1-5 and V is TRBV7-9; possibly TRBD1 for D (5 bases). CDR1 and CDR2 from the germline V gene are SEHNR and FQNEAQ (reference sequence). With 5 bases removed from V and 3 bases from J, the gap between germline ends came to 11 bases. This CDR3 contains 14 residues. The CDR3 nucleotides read TGTGCCAGCAGCCGCGGGGGGGTCAATCAGCCCCAGCATTTT. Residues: CASSRGGVNQPQHF.

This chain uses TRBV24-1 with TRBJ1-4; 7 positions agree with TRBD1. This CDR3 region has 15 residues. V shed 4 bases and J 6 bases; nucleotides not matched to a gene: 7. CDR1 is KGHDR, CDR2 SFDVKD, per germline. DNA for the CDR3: TGTGCCACCAGTGACGCCGGGACAGACGATGAAAAACTGTTTTTT. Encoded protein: CATSDAGTDDEKLFF.

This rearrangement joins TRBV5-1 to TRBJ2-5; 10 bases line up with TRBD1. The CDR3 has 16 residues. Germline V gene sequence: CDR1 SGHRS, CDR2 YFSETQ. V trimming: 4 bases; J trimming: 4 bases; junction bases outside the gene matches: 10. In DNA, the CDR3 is TGCGCCAGCAGCCCCGGACAGGGGGTAGGAGGAGAGACCCAGTACTTC. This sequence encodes CASSPGQGVGGETQYF. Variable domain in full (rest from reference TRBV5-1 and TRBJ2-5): KAGVTQTPRYLIKTRGQQVTLSCSPISGHRSVSWYQQTPGQGLQFLFEYFSETQRNKGNFPGRFSGRQFSNSRSEMNVSTLELGDSALYLCASSPGQGVGGETQYFGPGTRLLVL.

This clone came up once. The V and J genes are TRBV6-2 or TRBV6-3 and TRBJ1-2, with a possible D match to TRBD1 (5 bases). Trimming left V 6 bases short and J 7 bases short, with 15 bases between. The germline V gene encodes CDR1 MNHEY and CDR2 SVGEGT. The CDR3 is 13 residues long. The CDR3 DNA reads TGTGCCAGCAGCCCAGACAGATCGGGTGGCTACACCTTC. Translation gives CASSPDRSGGYTF.

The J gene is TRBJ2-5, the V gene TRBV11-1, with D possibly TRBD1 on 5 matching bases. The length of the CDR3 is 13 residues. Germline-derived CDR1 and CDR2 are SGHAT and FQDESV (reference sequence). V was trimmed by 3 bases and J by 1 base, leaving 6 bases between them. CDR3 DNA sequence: TGTGCCAGCAGCTTGGGGCTCCAAGAGACCCAGTACTTC. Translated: CASSLGLQETQYF.

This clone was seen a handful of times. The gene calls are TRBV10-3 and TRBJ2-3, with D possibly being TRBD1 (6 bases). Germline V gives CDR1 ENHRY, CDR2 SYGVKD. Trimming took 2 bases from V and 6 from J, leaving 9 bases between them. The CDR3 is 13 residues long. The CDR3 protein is CAISETGPDTQYF. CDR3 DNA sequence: TGTGCCATCAGTGAGACAGGGCCCGATACGCAGTATTTT.

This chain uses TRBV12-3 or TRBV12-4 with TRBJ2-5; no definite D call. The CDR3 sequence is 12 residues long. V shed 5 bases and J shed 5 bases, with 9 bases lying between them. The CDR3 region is CASSPARETQYF. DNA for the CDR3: TGTGCCAGCAGTCCCGCGCGGGAGACCCAGTACTTC.

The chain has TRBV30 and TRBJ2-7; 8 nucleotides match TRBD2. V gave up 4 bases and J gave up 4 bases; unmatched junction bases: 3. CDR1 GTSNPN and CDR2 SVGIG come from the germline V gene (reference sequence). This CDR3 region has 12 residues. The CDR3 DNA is TGTGCCTGGACCCTAGCGGGTTACGAGCAGTACTTC. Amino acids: CAWTLAGYEQYF. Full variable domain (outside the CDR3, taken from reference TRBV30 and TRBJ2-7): SQTIHQWPATLVQPVGSPLSLECTVEGTSNPNLYWYRQAAGRGLQLLFYSVGIGQISSEVPQNLSASRPQDRQFILSSKKLLLSDSGFYLCAWTLAGYEQYFGPGTRLTVT.

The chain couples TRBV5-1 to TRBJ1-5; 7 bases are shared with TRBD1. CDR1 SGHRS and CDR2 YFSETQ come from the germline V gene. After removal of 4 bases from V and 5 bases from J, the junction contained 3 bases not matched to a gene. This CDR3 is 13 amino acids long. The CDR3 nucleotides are TGCGCCAGCAGCCAAGACAGGGATCAGCCCCAGCATTTT. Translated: CASSQDRDQPQHF.

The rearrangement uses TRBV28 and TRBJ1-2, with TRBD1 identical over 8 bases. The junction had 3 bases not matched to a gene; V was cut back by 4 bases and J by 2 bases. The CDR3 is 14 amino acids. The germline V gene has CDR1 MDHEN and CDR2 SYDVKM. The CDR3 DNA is TGTGCCAGCAGTTCAAGACAGGGGAACTATGGCTACACCTTC. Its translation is CASSSRQGNYGYTF.

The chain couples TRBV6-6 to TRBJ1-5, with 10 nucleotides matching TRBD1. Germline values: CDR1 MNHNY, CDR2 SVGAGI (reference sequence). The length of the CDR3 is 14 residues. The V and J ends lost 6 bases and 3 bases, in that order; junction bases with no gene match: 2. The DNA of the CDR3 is TGTGCCAGCAGCAGACAGGGGGCCAATCAGCCCCAGCATTTT. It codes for CASSRQGANQPQHF.

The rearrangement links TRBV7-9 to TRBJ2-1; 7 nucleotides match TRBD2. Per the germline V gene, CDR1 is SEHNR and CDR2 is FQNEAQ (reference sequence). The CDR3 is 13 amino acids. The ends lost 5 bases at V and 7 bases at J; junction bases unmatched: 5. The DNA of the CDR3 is TGTGCCAGCAGCCCGGACGGGGGGAATGAGCAGTTCTTC. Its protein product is CASSPDGGNEQFF.

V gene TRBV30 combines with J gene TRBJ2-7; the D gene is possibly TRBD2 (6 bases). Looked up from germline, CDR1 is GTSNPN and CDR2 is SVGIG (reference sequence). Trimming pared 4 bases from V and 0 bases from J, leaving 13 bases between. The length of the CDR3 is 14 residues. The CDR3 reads CAWMDSGHSYEQYF. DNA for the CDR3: TGTGCCTGGATGGATAGCGGACACTCCTACGAGCAGTACTTC.